This is a list of T cell receptor beta chains from one sample in a study of regulatory T cells in long-lasting Graves disease. TCRdb reprocessed the multiplex PCR reads via MiXCR and lists one record per CDR3 protein. This sample has about 540,000 distinct CDR3 sequences, with 13% found just once. These data are also associated with another study on T cells in Graves' hyperthyroidism and ophthalmopathy.

Sequenced here: peripheral blood mononuclear cells (PBMCs), sampled at new diagnosis, from a patient treated with antithyroid drugs. Receptors were obtained from a young man with Graves disease. Both conserved end residues are part of each CDR3. D genes are given only for firm matches. Size is stated for part of the rows, as once, few or many counts, or as a class when the clone is expanded.

V gene	J gene	clone size	D gene	CDR3 DNA	CDR3 protein
TRBV20-1	TRBJ2-7	many	-	TGCAGTGCTAGAGTAGCGGAGGGCTTCTACGAGCAGTACTTC	CSARVAEGFYEQYF
TRBV12-5	TRBJ2-5	-	-	TGTGCTAGTGCCAATGAGGACGGAGGAAGTCGGCAAGAGACCCAGTACTTC	CASANEDGGSRQETQYF
TRBV11-3	TRBJ2-2	few	TRBD1	TGTGCCAGCAGCCCGGGACAGGGGGCTGCCGGGGAGCTGTTTTTT	CASSPGQGAAGELFF
TRBV12-3/TRBV12-4	TRBJ1-2	many	TRBD1	TGTGCCAGCACCGGGGACAGGTGGCAGGGCTACACCTTC	CASTGDRWQGYTF
TRBV29-1	TRBJ1-6	-	-	TGCAGCCCCTCTGCGGGGCCAAATTCACCCCTCCACTTT	CSPSAGPNSPLHF
TRBV30	TRBJ2-3	many	TRBD2	TGTGCCTGGGGGGCTAGCGGTAACACAGATACGCAGTATTTT	CAWGASGNTDTQYF
TRBV5-1	TRBJ2-3	many	TRBD2	TGCGCCAGCAGCTTGGTGCAAGGCGGGAGAACCCAGTATTTT	CASSLVQGGRTQYF
TRBV20-1	TRBJ1-5	many	-	TGCAGTGCTGTCAGGGTTTATAGCAATCAGCCCCAGCATTTT	CSAVRVYSNQPQHF
TRBV2	TRBJ2-7	many	-	TGTGCCAGCAGTGAAGCTCCCGGGGACCCCTACGAGCAGTACTTC	CASSEAPGDPYEQYF
TRBV2	TRBJ1-2	-	TRBD1	TGTGCCACCAGGGACAGCGGTTCCGCTGGCTACACCTTC	CATRDSGSAGYTF
TRBV15	TRBJ2-5	-	-	TGTGCCACCAGCAGAGTCCCAGGGTGGCAAGAGACCCAGTACTTC	CATSRVPGWQETQYF
TRBV2	TRBJ2-7	many	TRBD2	TGTGCCAGCCAGCGGGAGGGCCCCTACGAGCAGTACTTC	CASQREGPYEQYF
TRBV6-1	TRBJ2-7	-	TRBD2	TGTGCCAGCAGAGGGACTAGCGGGGCCTACGAGCAGTACTTC	CASRGTSGAYEQYF
TRBV29-1	TRBJ1-4	many	TRBD1	TGCAGCGCCGGAGGGACAGGGATTCTCGGGACTAATGAAAAACTGTTTTTT	CSAGGTGILGTNEKLFF
TRBV29-1	TRBJ2-1	many	TRBD2	TGCAGCGTTCGGGAGGGAGCAGGCAATGAGCAGTTCTTC	CSVREGAGNEQFF
TRBV20-1	TRBJ2-3	many	-	TGCAGTGCTTGGATGGCGAGCACAGATACGCAGTATTTT	CSAWMASTDTQYF
TRBV6-2/TRBV6-3	TRBJ2-4	many	-	TGTGCCAGCAGGCGTACCATGGGACCAAACATTCAGTACTTC	CASRRTMGPNIQYF
TRBV10-2	TRBJ2-7	-	TRBD2	TGCGCCAGCAGTGACCTAGCGGGAGGGAGCTCCTACGAGCAGTACTTC	CASSDLAGGSSYEQYF
TRBV6-2/TRBV6-3	TRBJ1-6	-	TRBD1	TGTGCCAGCAGTTACTCGAGCAGGGGGTATAATTCACCCCTCCACTTT	CASSYSSRGYNSPLHF
TRBV9	TRBJ2-1	many	TRBD2	TGTGCCAGCAGCGTAGGTCTGGGGACTAGCGGGAGAATAGATGAGCAGTTCTTC	CASSVGLGTSGRIDEQFF
TRBV12-3/TRBV12-4	TRBJ2-1	many	-	TGTGCCAGCAGTTCCCTAGCCAGTTACAATGAGCAGTTCTTC	CASSSLASYNEQFF